Sequencing of this T cell receptor (beta chain) was carried out in a study of radiation and T cells in renal cell carcinoma. Time point here: baseline pretreatment blood. Documented treatment: 15 Gy SBRT to primary tumor, nephrectomy 4 weeks later. Using immunoSEQ multiplex PCR, the repertoire was profiled, and TCRdb retains in-frame clones only, with some absent. The table lists 94,000 or so clones, 82% of them singletons. Per germline, CDR1 MDHEN and CDR2 SYDVKM. This CDR3 is 12 amino acids long. Trimming cost V 5 bases and J 13 bases; bases outside gene matches: 4. Specimen: blood, collected from a patient whose treatment included radiotherapy and nephrectomy. This TCR was recovered from a man aged 60-69 years with renal cell carcinoma. This chain joins TRBV28 and TRBJ2-3; TRBD2 aligns across 12 bases. CDR3 nucleotide sequence: TGTGCCAGCAGTCCCGGACTAGCGGGAAAGTATTTT. Translated, it gives CASSPGLAGKYF. Complete variable domain (other parts from reference TRBV28 and TRBJ2-3): DVKVTQSSRYLVKRTGEKVFLECVQDMDHENMFWYRQDPGLGLRLIYFSYDVKMKEKGDIPEGYSVSREKKERFSLILESASTNQTSMYLCASSPGLAGKYFGPGTRLTVL.